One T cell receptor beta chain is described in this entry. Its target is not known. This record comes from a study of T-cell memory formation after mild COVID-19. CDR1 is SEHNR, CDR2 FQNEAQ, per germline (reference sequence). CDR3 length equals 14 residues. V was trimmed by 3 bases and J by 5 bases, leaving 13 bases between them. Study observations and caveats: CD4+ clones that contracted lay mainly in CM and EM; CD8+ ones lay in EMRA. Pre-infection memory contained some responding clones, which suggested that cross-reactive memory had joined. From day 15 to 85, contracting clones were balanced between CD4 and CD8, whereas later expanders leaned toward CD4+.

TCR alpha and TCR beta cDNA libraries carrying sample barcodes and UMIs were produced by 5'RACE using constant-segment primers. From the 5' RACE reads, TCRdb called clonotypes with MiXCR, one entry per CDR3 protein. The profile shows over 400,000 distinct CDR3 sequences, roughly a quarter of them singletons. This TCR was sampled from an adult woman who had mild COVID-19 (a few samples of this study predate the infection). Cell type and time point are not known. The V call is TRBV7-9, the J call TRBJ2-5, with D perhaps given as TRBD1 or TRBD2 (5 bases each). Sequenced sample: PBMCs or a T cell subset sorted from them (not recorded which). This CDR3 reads CASSFRGSSETQYF. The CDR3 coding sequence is TGTGCCAGCAGCTTCCGGGGCTCCTCGGAGACCCAGTACTTC.